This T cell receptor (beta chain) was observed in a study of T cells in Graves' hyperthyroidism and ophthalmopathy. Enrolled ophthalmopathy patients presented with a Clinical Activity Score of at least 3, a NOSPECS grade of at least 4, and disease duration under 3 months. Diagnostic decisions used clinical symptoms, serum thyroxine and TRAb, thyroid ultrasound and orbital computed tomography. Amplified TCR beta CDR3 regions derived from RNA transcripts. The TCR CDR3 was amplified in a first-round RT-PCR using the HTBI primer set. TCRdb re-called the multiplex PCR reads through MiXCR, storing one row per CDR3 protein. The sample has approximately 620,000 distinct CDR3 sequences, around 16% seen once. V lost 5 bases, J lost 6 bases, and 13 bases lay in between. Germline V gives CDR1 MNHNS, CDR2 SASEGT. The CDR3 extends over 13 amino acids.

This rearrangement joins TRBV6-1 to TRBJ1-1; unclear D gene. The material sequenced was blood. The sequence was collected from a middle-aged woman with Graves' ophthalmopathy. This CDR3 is CASSYSEWSEAFF. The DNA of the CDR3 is TGTGCCAGCAGTTATAGTGAATGGTCTGAAGCTTTCTTT.